Listed here are 11 T cell receptor beta chains from one sample, sequenced in a study of breast tumors, draining lymph nodes, adjacent tissues. MiXCR, run by TCRdb on the multiplex PCR reads, gives a single entry per CDR3 protein. The data hold about 230,000 distinct CDR3 sequences, with roughly 32% observed a single time. Breast cancer patients provided tissue from their axillary draining lymph nodes. Sequencing was done on a sample of axillary lymph node tissue. These receptor sequences come from a female donor with breast cancer. Some clones in this sample may be carry-over from other donors' samples.

This clonotype has ten or more counts. The chain couples TRBV10-1 to TRBJ2-3; 11 bases fit TRBD2. CDR1 is WNHNN and CDR2 is SYGVQD in the germline V gene (reference sequence). V lost 6 bases to trimming and J lost 5 bases; unmatched junction nucleotides: 10. This CDR3 comprises 16 residues. The CDR3 loop is CASSRSGRALGDTQYF. The CDR3 nucleotides are TGCGCCAGCAGCCGTAGCGGGAGGGCTCTAGGAGATACGCAGTATTTT.

The chain uses TRBV6-2 or TRBV6-3 and TRBJ1-5; the D is unclear. Trimming took 6 bases from V and 0 from J, leaving 12 bases between them. Germline V lookup: CDR1 MNHEY, CDR2 SVGEGT. The CDR3 covers 15 residues. Here the CDR3 DNA reads TGTGCCAGCAGCCCACTGACGGATAGCAATCAGCCCCAGCATTTT. It codes for CASSPLTDSNQPQHF.

This clonotype came up many times. The chain is built from TRBV2 and TRBJ1-5, with 10 bases lining up with TRBD1. The CDR3 loop spans 14 amino acids. Germline trimming cut 6 bases from V and 4 bases from J; bases unmatched to any gene: 3. The germline gives CDR1 SNHLY, CDR2 FYNNEI. CDR3 region: CASSQDRGNQPQHF. CDR3 in DNA: TGTGCCAGCAGCCAGGACAGGGGGAATCAGCCCCAGCATTTT.

The rearrangement links TRBV10-1 to TRBJ2-7; the D is unclear. This CDR3 has 10 amino acids. Germline CDR1 WNHNN, CDR2 SYGVQD (reference sequence). V was clipped by 3 bases and J by 6 bases, with 3 bases between them. CDR3 residues: CASSDFEQYF. For the CDR3, the DNA is TGCGCCAGCAGTGATTTCGAGCAGTACTTC.

This clonotype was observed many times. This chain links TRBV11-3 with TRBJ2-7; TRBD2 might be the D (5 bases). The CDR3 has 17 amino acids. V was trimmed by 0 bases and J by 5 bases, leaving 20 bases between them. Germline values: CDR1 SGHNT, CDR2 YENEEA. The CDR3 loop is CASSLDPLTGSPDEQYF. In nucleotides, the CDR3 is TGTGCCAGCAGCTTAGATCCGTTGACGGGGTCTCCGGACGAGCAGTACTTC.

Note on this clonotype: A read error may be the cause here, since a much bigger clone is one base away. V gene TRBV18 combines with J gene TRBJ2-3, with D perhaps TRBD2 (6 bases). The CDR3 is 17 amino acids. Looked up from germline, CDR1 is KGHSH and CDR2 is LQKENI. Here the CDR3 reads CASSSRLATTGVDTQCF. CDR3 sequence (DNA): TGTGCCAGCTCTTCCCGGCTAGCGACAACCGGGGTAGATACGCAGTGTTTT.

V gene TRBV20-1 combines with J gene TRBJ1-2; 7 bases align to TRBD1. Germline trimming cut 2 bases from V and 1 base from J; bases unmatched to any gene: 7. The germline gives CDR1 DFQATT, CDR2 SNEGSKA (reference sequence). The CDR3 is 15 residues long. For the CDR3, the DNA is TGCAGTGCTAGACTCGGGGGACAGCATAACTATGGCTACACCTTC. Translated, it gives CSARLGGQHNYGYTF.

Many counts were recorded for this clonotype. V and J are TRBV12-3 or TRBV12-4 and TRBJ2-7; TRBD1 or TRBD2 may be the D gene (6 bases each). The V gene lost 0 bases and the J gene lost 2 bases, with 14 bases spanning the gap. The CDR3 covers 16 residues. The CDR3 protein is CASSLATGTRPYEQYF. As DNA, the CDR3 is TGTGCCAGCAGTTTAGCTACAGGGACTCGACCCTACGAGCAGTACTTC.

As concerns this clonotype: The CDR3 does not end in the conserved phenylalanine or tryptophan, so this is likely a read error. The J gene is TRBJ1-2, the V gene TRBV7-9; 7 bases line up with TRBD1. This CDR3 has 14 amino acids. J was trimmed by 5 bases and V by 3 bases; bases with no gene match: 6. Germline loops: CDR1 SEHNR, CDR2 FQNEAQ (reference sequence). Here the CDR3 DNA reads TGTGCCAGCAGCTTGAGACCAGGGGGGTATGGCTACACCCTC. Amino acid sequence: CASSLRPGGYGYTL.

In this sample, this clonotype turned up many times. The gene calls are TRBV19 and TRBJ1-4; the D is unclear. CDR3 size: 15 residues. V shed 4 bases and J shed 0 bases, with 9 bases lying between them. The V gene's germline CDR1 is LNHDA and CDR2 SQIVND (reference sequence). The CDR3 DNA reads TGTGCCAGTAGTACCCCTCACTCAACTAATGAAAAACTGTTTTTT. Its translation is CASSTPHSTNEKLFF.

Concerning this clonotype: A much larger clonotype is one base distant, so this may be a read error. J is TRBJ2-3 and V is TRBV7-2, with 8 bases aligning to TRBD1. This CDR3 region has 17 residues. Germline V lookup: CDR1 SGHTA, CDR2 FQGNSA. V lost 3 bases, J lost 10 bases, and 18 bases stayed unmatched. CDR3 nucleotide sequence: TGTGCCAGCAGCTTGAAGGGGGCAGGCAGGGGGCACGATCCGCAGTATTTT. Its protein product is CASSLKGAGRGHDPQYF.